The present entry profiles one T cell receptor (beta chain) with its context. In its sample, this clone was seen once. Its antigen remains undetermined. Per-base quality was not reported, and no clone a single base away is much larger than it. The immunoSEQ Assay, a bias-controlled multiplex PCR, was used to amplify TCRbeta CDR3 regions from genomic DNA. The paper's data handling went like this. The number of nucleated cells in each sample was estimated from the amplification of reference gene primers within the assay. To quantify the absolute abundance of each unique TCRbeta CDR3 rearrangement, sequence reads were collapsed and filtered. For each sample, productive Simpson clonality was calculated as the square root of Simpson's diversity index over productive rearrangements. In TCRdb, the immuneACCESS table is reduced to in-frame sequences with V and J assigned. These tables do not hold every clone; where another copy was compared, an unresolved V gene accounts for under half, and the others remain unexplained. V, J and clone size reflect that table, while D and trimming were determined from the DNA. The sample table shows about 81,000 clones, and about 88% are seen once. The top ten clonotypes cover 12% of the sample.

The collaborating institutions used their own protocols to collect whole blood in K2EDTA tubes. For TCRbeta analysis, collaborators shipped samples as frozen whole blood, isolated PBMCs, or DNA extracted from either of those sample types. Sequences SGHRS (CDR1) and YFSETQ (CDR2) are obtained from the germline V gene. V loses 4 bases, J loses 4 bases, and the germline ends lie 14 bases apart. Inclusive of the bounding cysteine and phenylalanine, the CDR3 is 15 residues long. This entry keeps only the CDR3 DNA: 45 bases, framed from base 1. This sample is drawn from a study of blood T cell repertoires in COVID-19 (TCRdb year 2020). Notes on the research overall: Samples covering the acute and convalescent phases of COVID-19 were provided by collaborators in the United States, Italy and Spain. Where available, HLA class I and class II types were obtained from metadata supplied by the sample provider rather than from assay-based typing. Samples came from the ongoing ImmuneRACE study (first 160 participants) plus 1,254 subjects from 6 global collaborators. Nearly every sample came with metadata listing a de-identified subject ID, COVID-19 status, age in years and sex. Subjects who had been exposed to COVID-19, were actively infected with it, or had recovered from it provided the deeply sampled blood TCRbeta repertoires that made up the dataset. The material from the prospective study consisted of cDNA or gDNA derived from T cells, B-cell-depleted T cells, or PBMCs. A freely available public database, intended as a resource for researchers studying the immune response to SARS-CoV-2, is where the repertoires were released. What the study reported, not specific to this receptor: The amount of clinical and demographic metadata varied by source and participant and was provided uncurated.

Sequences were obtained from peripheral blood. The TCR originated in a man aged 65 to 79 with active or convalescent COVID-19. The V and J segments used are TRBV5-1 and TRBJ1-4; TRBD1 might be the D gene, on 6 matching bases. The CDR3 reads CASSRDGQSNEKLFF. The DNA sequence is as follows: TGCGCCAGCAGCCGAGATGGACAGAGTAATGAAAAACTGTTTTTT.